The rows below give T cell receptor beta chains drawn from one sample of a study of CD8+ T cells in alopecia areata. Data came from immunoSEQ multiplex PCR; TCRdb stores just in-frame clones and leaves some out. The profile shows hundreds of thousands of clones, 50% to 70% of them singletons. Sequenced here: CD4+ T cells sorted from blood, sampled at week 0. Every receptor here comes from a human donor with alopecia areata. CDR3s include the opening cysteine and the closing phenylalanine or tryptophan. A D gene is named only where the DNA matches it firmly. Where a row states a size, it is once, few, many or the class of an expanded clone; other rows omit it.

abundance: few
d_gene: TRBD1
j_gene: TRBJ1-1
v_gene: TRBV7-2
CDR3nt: TGTGCCAGCAGCTTAGCCGGCCAGGGGGTAGACACTGAAGCTTTCTTT
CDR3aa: CASSLAGQGVDTEAFF

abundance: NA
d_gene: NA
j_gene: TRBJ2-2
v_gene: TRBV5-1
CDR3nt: TGCGCCAGCAGCTTGGACGGGGAGCTGTTTTTT
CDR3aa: CASSLDGELFF

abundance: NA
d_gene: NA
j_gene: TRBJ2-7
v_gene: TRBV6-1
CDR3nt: TGTGCCAGCAGTGAAGAAGGGTTCGACGAGCAGTACTTC
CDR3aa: CASSEEGFDEQYF

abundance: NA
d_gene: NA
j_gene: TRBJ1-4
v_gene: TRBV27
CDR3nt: TGTGCCAGCAGACAGGGAAGTAATGAAAAACTGTTTTTT
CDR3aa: CASRQGSNEKLFF

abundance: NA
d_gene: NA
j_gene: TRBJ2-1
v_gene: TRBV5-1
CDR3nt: TGCGCCAGCAGTATGGGGCGTGGCGACAATGAGCAGTTCTTC
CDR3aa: CASSMGRGDNEQFF

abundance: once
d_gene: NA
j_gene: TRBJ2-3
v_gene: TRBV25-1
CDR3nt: TGTGCCAGCAGTGATCGGCGGCCTAGCACAGATACGCAGTATTTT
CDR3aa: CASSDRRPSTDTQYF

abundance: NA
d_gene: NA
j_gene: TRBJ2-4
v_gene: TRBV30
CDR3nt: TGTGCCTGGAGGCAGCCAGCCAAAAACATTCAGTACTTC
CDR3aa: CAWRQPAKNIQYF

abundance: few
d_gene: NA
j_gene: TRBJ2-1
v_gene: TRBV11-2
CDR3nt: TGTGCCAGCAGCTTAGCGGGGGCTTTCGGGCAGTTCTTC
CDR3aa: CASSLAGAFGQFF

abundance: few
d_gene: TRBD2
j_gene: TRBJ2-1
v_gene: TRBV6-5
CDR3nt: TGTGCCAGCAGGGGACTAGCGGCTTACAATGAGCAGTTCTTC
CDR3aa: CASRGLAAYNEQFF

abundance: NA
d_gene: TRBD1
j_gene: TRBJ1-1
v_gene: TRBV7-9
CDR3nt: TGTGCCAGCAGCCCTAAACGGGACAGGAGGAACACTGAAGCTTTCTTT
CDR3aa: CASSPKRDRRNTEAFF

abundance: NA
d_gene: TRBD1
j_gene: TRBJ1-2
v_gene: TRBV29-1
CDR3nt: TGCAGCGTTGACACAGGGGTTAACTATGGCTACACCTTC
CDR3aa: CSVDTGVNYGYTF

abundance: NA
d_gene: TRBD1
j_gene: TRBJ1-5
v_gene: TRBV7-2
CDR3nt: TGTGCCAGCAGCCGGGACAGCTTTAGCAATCAGCCCCAGCATTTT
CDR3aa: CASSRDSFSNQPQHF